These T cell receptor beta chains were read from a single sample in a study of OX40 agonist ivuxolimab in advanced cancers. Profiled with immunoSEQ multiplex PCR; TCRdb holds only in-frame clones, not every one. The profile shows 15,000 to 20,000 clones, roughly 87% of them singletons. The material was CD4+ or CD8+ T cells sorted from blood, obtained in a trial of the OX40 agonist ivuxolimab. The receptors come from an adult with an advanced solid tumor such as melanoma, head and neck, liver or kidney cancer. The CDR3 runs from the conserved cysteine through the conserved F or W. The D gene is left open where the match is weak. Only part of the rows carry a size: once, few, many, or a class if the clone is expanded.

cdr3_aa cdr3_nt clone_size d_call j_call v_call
CAWSVGRFGPQHF TGTGCCTGGAGTGTAGGCCGCTTCGGGCCCCAGCATTTT NA NA TRBJ1-5 TRBV30
CASSPPFGSNYEQFF TGTGCCAGCAGCCCCCCCTTCGGGAGTAACTATGAGCAGTTCTTC NA NA TRBJ2-1 TRBV5-6
CAKDGTVNTEAFF TGTGCCAAAGATGGGACAGTGAACACTGAAGCTTTCTTT NA TRBD1 TRBJ1-1 TRBV7-9
CASSFWASQLPQSSTDTQYF TGTGCCAGCAGCTTTTGGGCCAGTCAACTGCCCCAGTCTAGCACAGATACGCAGTATTTT NA NA TRBJ2-3 TRBV7-8
CASSLGLGVEEKLFF TGTGCCAGCAGCTTGGGGTTAGGGGTTGAAGAAAAACTGTTTTTT NA NA TRBJ1-4 TRBV5-6
CATSRGGDRRAPYEQYF TGTGCCACCAGCAGAGGGGGCGATCGGCGGGCTCCCTACGAGCAGTACTTC once NA TRBJ2-7 TRBV15
CASSFRDRGYEQYF TGTGCCAGCAGCTTCCGGGACAGGGGCTACGAGCAGTACTTC NA TRBD1 TRBJ2-7 TRBV7-2
CASSLGGGYGYTF TGTGCCAGCAGCTTAGGAGGGGGGTACGGCTACACCTTC NA NA TRBJ1-2 TRBV7-9
CASSPTSGSYNEQFF TGTGCCAGCAGCCCTACTAGCGGGAGTTACAATGAGCAGTTCTTC NA TRBD2 TRBJ2-1 TRBV5-4
CASSLGITVDEQYF TGTGCCAGCAGCTTGGGAATAACTGTGGACGAGCAGTACTTC NA NA TRBJ2-7 TRBV5-4
CASSLAQGAGELFF TGTGCCAGCAGCTTAGCACAGGGGGCCGGGGAGCTGTTTTTT once TRBD1 TRBJ2-2 TRBV7-9
CASSSGISYEQYF TGTGCCAGCAGCTCCGGGATCTCCTACGAGCAGTACTTC few NA TRBJ2-7 TRBV7-6
CASRERPGLAGGDTQYF TGTGCCAGCAGGGAACGACCTGGACTAGCGGGGGGAGATACGCAGTATTTT NA TRBD2 TRBJ2-3 TRBV4-2
CASSHPDTIMNTEAFF TGTGCCAGCAGCCACCCCGACACCATAATGAACACTGAAGCTTTCTTT NA NA TRBJ1-1 TRBV16
CASSLGHYGYTF TGTGCCAGCAGCTTGGGACACTATGGCTACACCTTC NA NA TRBJ1-2 TRBV5-4
CASSYSGGLSYEQYF TGTGCCAGCAGTTACTCAGGGGGACTGAGCTACGAGCAGTACTTC NA NA TRBJ2-7 TRBV6-5
CASSMLAAYEQYF TGTGCCAGTAGTATGCTAGCGGCGTACGAGCAGTACTTC NA TRBD2 TRBJ2-7 TRBV19
CASTPGSQTSEQYF TGTGCCAGTACCCCCGGAAGCCAAACCTCCGAGCAGTACTTC NA NA TRBJ2-7 TRBV19
CASSFGNEQFF TGTGCCAGCAGTTTTGGCAATGAGCAGTTCTTC once NA TRBJ2-1 TRBV27
CASSMGTSNEQFF TGTGCCAGTAGTATGGGGACTAGCAATGAGCAGTTCTTC NA TRBD2 TRBJ2-1 TRBV19
CSAITRGEQYF TGCAGTGCCATCACTAGAGGAGAGCAGTACTTC NA NA TRBJ2-7 TRBV20-1
CASSASAFFHF TGTGCCAGCAGTGCATCTGCTTTCTTCCACTTT once NA TRBJ1-6 TRBV2
CAISETDRGLDTQYF TGTGCCATCAGTGAGACTGACAGGGGGCTGGATACGCAGTATTTT NA TRBD1 TRBJ2-3 TRBV10-3
CASSWAGENEQFF TGTGCCAGTAGTTGGGCGGGAGAGAATGAGCAGTTCTTC NA TRBD2 TRBJ2-1 TRBV19
CASSYSSYEQYF TGTGCCAGCAGTTACTCCTCCTACGAGCAGTACTTC NA NA TRBJ2-7 TRBV6-6
CASSLRGGEQFF TGTGCCAGCAGCTTAAGGGGAGGTGAGCAGTTCTTC once NA TRBJ2-1 TRBV7-9
CASGTGDRSEQFF TGCGCCAGCGGGACAGGCGATCGAAGTGAGCAGTTCTTC NA TRBD1 TRBJ2-1 TRBV4-1
CASSLIRDEQFF TGTGCCAGCAGCTTAATAAGGGATGAGCAGTTCTTC once NA TRBJ2-1 TRBV7-9
CATSRGEGSAYGYTF TGTGCCACCAGCAGAGGGGAAGGGTCTGCCTATGGCTACACCTTC NA NA TRBJ1-2 TRBV15
CASSMSGSQPQHF TGTGCCAGTAGTATGTCGGGGAGTCAGCCCCAGCATTTT NA NA TRBJ1-5 TRBV19
CSVDSGSSYNEQFF TGCAGCGTTGATAGCGGGAGCTCCTACAATGAGCAGTTCTTC NA TRBD2 TRBJ2-1 TRBV29-1
CASSKGGLSGGTDTQYF TGTGCCAGCAGCAAAGGGGGCCTCTCGGGAGGGACAGATACGCAGTATTTT NA NA TRBJ2-3 TRBV21-1
CASRTGITPHEQYF TGTGCCAGCCGAACAGGGATTACGCCGCACGAGCAGTACTTC NA NA TRBJ2-7 TRBV7-9
CASSQGSLALNEQFF TGCGCCAGCAGCCAAGGGAGTTTAGCCCTAAATGAGCAGTTCTTC few NA TRBJ2-1 TRBV4-3
CASSLIGQNNSPLHF TGTGCCAGCAGCTTAATTGGACAGAATAATTCACCCCTCCACTTT NA NA TRBJ1-6 TRBV7-3
CASSLTYGYTF TGTGCCAGCAGCCTTACCTATGGCTACACCTTC NA NA TRBJ1-2 TRBV7-9
CASSYSGTSTDTQYF TGTGCCAGCAGCTACTCCGGGACTTCAACAGATACGCAGTATTTT NA NA TRBJ2-3 TRBV7-3
CASSVAGGLYNEQFF TGTGCCAGCAGCGTAGCGGGGGGGCTCTACAATGAGCAGTTCTTC NA TRBD2 TRBJ2-1 TRBV9
CASSGGTHYNEQFF TGTGCCAGCTCAGGCGGGACGCACTACAATGAGCAGTTCTTC NA NA TRBJ2-1 TRBV18
CASSIGGTLGYEQYF TGTGCCAGTAGTATTGGGGGGACCCTCGGCTACGAGCAGTACTTC NA NA TRBJ2-7 TRBV19
CASSQLSWVQGAGDTQYF TGCGCCAGCAGCCAATTGAGTTGGGTACAGGGGGCGGGAGATACGCAGTATTTT NA TRBD1 TRBJ2-3 TRBV4-1